The clone carrying this TCR beta chain appeared once. The data are from a study of cytomegalovirus exposure and HLA in healthy donors. At the level of the study: Unique TCRs from HLA-typed donors, 75 million to 100 million of them, were held in an early data release.

The PCR was carried out with 60 Vbeta primers and 13 Jbeta primers. This table comes from immunoSEQ multiplex PCR, and its TCRdb copy is limited to in-frame clones, with some not included. The sample yields around 200,000 clones, 60% to 85% seen once. Though probably carrying unrecorded immune exposures, donors were nominally healthy at sampling. V was pared by 7 bases and J by 5 bases, with 11 bases between. CDR1 is SNHLY and CDR2 is FYNNEI in the germline V gene. This CDR3 comprises 13 residues. Sequenced sample: PBMCs. The receptor's source is a man in his forties in good health and CMV-seronegative. J is TRBJ2-2 and V is TRBV2, with D unclear. In DNA form, the CDR3 reads TGTGCCAGCACACCGGAAGCGACCGGGGAGCTGTTTTTT. Amino acids: CASTPEATGELFF.